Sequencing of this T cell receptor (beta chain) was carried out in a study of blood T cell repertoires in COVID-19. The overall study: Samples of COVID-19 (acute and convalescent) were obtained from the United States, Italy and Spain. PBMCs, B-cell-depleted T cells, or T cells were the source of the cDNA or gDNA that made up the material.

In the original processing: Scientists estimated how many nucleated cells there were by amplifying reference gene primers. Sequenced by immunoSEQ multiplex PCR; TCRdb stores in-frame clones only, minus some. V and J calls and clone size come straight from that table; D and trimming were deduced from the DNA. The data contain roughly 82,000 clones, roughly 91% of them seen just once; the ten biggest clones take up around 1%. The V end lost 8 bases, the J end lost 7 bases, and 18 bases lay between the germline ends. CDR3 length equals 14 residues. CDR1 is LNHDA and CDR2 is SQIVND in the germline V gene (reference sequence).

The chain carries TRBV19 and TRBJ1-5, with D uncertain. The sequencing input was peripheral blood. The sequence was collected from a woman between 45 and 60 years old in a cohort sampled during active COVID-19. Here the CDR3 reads CASLPGGFYQPQHF. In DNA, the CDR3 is TGTGCCAGTTTACCCGGAGGGTTCTACCAGCCCCAGCATTTT.